This T cell receptor beta chain is from a study of T cells in Graves' hyperthyroidism and ophthalmopathy. Study-wide results and caveats: From stable hyperthyroidism, ophthalmopathy was separated by a 13 V-J model. Blood shared most expanded thyroid clonotypes above 0.001.

Patients were aged 18 to 65, had disease duration under 2 months, and had newly diagnosed hyperthyroidism. Germline values: CDR1 LNHDA, CDR2 SQIVND (reference sequence). V was pared by 4 bases and J by 2 bases, with 9 bases between. CDR3 length: 13 amino acids. There were TCR beta CDR3 regions amplified from RNA transcripts. During a first-round RT-PCR of the TCR CDR3, the HTBI primer set was used. TCRdb re-derived calls from the multiplex PCR reads in MiXCR, one entry per CDR3 protein. The table has a few hundred thousand distinct CDR3 sequences, approximately 15% seen once. For this clonotype: Its antigen is not identified.

This TCR came from a young woman with Graves' hyperthyroidism. The source material was blood. The chain combines TRBV19 with TRBJ2-7; D uncertain. In DNA, the CDR3 is TGTGCCAGTAGTAGGCTTCCAACCTACGAGCAGTACTTC. Its protein product is CASSRLPTYEQYF.